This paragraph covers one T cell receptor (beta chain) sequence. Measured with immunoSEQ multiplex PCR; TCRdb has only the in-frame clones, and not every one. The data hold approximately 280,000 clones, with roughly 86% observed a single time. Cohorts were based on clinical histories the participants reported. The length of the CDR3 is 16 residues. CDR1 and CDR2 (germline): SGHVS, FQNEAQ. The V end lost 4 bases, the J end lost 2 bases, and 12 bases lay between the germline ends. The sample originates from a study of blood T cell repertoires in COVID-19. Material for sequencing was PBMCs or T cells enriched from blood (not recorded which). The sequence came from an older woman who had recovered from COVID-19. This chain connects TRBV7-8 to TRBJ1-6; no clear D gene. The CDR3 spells CASSSGRNPYNSPLHF. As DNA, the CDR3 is TGTGCCAGCAGCTCGGGGAGGAACCCCTATAATTCACCCCTCCACTTT.